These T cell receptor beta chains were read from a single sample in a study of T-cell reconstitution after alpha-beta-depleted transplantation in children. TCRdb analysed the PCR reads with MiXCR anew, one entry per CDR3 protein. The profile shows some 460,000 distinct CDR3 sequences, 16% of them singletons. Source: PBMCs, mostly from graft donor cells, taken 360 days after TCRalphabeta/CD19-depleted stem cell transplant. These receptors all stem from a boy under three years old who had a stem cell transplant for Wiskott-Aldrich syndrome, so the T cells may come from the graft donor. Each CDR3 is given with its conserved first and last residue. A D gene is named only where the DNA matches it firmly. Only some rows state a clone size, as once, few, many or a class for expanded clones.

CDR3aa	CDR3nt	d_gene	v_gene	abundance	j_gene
CASSLVSVDTYEQYF	TGTGCCAGCAGCTTAGTGTCGGTGGACACCTACGAGCAGTACTTC	NA	TRBV7-2	NA	TRBJ2-7
CASSDFRQGYGYTF	TGTGCCAGCAGCGATTTTCGACAGGGATACGGCTACACCTTC	TRBD1	TRBV6-1	few	TRBJ1-2
CSVRGDRSKSTDTQYF	TGCAGCGTTAGAGGGGACCGAAGTAAGAGCACAGATACGCAGTATTTT	NA	TRBV29-1	NA	TRBJ2-3
CASSLVMPFGNEKLFF	TGTGCCAGCAGCTTAGTAATGCCCTTTGGGAATGAAAAACTGTTTTTT	NA	TRBV7-9	NA	TRBJ1-4
CASIRNTANTEAFF	TGTGCCAGCATCAGAAACACAGCGAACACTGAAGCTTTCTTT	NA	TRBV7-9	few	TRBJ1-1
CATSDLGTSEYF	TGTGCCACCAGTGATTTGGGGACTAGCGAGTACTTC	TRBD2	TRBV24-1	few	TRBJ2-5
CASSVKVQTGELFF	TGTGCCAGCAGCGTAAAGGTTCAGACCGGGGAGCTGTTTTTT	NA	TRBV9	NA	TRBJ2-2
CSVPTVAKSTDTQYF	TGCAGCGTCCCCACTGTAGCGAAGAGCACAGATACGCAGTATTTT	NA	TRBV29-1	NA	TRBJ2-3
CSASAQNTEAFF	TGCAGTGCTAGTGCGCAGAATACTGAAGCTTTCTTT	NA	TRBV20-1	few	TRBJ1-1
CASSLLAFTDTQYF	TGCGCCAGCAGCCTTTTGGCGTTCACAGATACGCAGTATTTT	NA	TRBV4-3	few	TRBJ2-3
CASSPPNDEQFF	TGTGCCAGCAGCCCTCCGAACGATGAGCAGTTCTTC	NA	TRBV9	few	TRBJ2-1
CATSDTKDRYQPQHF	TGTGCCACCAGTGATACCAAAGACAGGTATCAGCCCCAGCATTTT	NA	TRBV24-1	few	TRBJ1-5
CSASGGRGDTQYF	TGCAGTGCTAGTGGAGGGAGAGGAGATACGCAGTATTTT	NA	TRBV20-1	once	TRBJ2-3
CASSQAPGQGGNNSPLHF	TGCGCCAGCAGCCAAGCTCCAGGACAGGGTGGAAATAATTCACCCCTCCACTTT	TRBD1	TRBV4-3	NA	TRBJ1-6
CASRSERVRYEQYF	TGTGCCAGCAGATCCGAGCGGGTTAGATACGAGCAGTACTTC	NA	TRBV2	few	TRBJ2-7
CASSLHFSYEQYF	TGTGCCAGCAGCTTACATTTCTCCTACGAGCAGTACTTC	NA	TRBV5-5	NA	TRBJ2-7
CSAPKGRSPLHF	TGCAGTGCTCCAAAAGGGAGGTCACCCCTCCACTTT	NA	TRBV20-1	few	TRBJ1-6
CASSQERGAWREYNEQFF	TGTGCCAGCAGCCAAGAACGGGGGGCTTGGCGGGAATACAATGAGCAGTTCTTC	NA	TRBV3-1	few	TRBJ2-1
CASSFLAGGNTGELFF	TGCGCCAGCAGCTTCCTAGCGGGGGGAAACACCGGGGAGCTGTTTTTT	TRBD2	TRBV5-1	many	TRBJ2-2
CASSFRVRSYEQYF	TGTGCCAGCAGCTTCAGGGTTCGTTCCTACGAGCAGTACTTC	NA	TRBV11-3	few	TRBJ2-7
CASSPLRAGSKNIQYF	TGTGCCAGCAGCCCACTACGGGCAGGGTCCAAAAACATTCAGTACTTC	NA	TRBV6-1	few	TRBJ2-4